The 32 T cell receptor beta chains below all came from one sample that was sequenced in a study of T cell repertoires in cytomegalovirus infection. TCRdb reprocessed the reads via MiXCR and lists one record per CDR3 protein. Counted here are some 800,000 distinct CDR3 sequences, roughly 33% occurring once; the ten biggest clones make up around 12%. These receptors have no known antigen. The sequencing used cultured CD8+ T cells from PBMCs, collected from culture after CMV antigen stimulation. These receptors came from a human donor in good health (CMV status not recorded). Some clones in this sample may be carry-over from other donors' samples.

This clonotype has just a few counts. The V and J genes are TRBV7-9 and TRBJ2-7; D perhaps matches TRBD2 (6 bases). V lost 1 base and J 1 base, leaving 11 bases between the germline ends. CDR1 and CDR2 from the germline V gene are SEHNR and FQNEAQ (reference sequence). CDR3 length equals 15 residues. For the CDR3, the DNA is TGTGCCAGCAGCTTAGAAGGGACTTCGTCCTACGAGCAGTACTTC. Residues: CASSLEGTSSYEQYF.

This clonotype has a count of ten or more. This chain's CDR3 is CASSGSASTDTQYF. CDR3 DNA: TGTGCCAGCAGCGGTAGCGCCTCCACAGATACGCAGTATTTT. This chain uses TRBV7-8 with TRBJ2-3; D is possibly TRBD2 (5 bases). CDR3 size: 14 residues. Trimming shortened V by 5 bases and J by 2 bases, and 11 bases separated the two germline ends. CDR1 and CDR2 from the germline V gene are SGHVS and FQNEAQ.

This clonotype showed up just a few times. The chain combines TRBV6-6 with TRBJ2-3; unclear D gene. V was cut by 6 bases and J by 0 bases, with 16 bases left in between. The CDR3 is 16 residues long. CDR1 is MNHNY, CDR2 SVGAGI, per germline (reference sequence). For the CDR3, the DNA is TGTGCCAGCAGAAGTTACCCCCCGGACAGCACAGATACGCAGTATTTT. This gives the protein CASRSYPPDSTDTQYF.

This clonotype was found a few times. The chain links TRBV14 to TRBJ2-7; TRBD1 aligns across 9 bases. The ends lost 4 bases at V and 3 bases at J; junction bases unmatched: 10. The CDR3 is 16 residues long. Germline assignment: CDR1 SGHDN and CDR2 FVKESK. The CDR3 region has the DNA TGTGCCAGCAGCCCACATTCCGGGACAGGGTTCTACGAGCAGTACTTC. Protein product: CASSPHSGTGFYEQYF.

Of note for this clonotype: This may be a read error, as it is one base from a much larger clone. A read error is likely, as this CDR3 ends without the conserved phenylalanine or tryptophan. This chain connects TRBV4-1 to TRBJ2-3; 7 nucleotides match TRBD1. The J segment lost 0 bases and the V segment lost 1 base, leaving 1 base of the junction unmatched. Germline V gene lookup returns CDR1 MGHRA and CDR2 YSYEKL. There are 15 residues in the CDR3. CDR3 nucleotides: TGCGCCAGCAGCCAAGCAGGGGGTAGCACAGATACGCAGTATTTG. It specifies CASSQAGGSTDTQYL.

The J gene is TRBJ2-2, the V gene TRBV24-1, with D unresolved. The CDR3 extends over 13 amino acids. V was shortened by 10 bases and J by 2 bases, with 10 bases between the two germline ends. CDR1 is KGHDR, CDR2 SFDVKD, per germline. The CDR3 sequence: CATEQANTGELFF. The CDR3, as DNA: TGTGCCACTGAGCAGGCTAACACCGGGGAGCTGTTTTTT.

This clonotype was observed a handful of times. This chain uses TRBV6-2 or TRBV6-3 with TRBJ2-7; D is uncertain. Germline-derived CDR1 and CDR2 are MNHEY and SVGEGT. The CDR3 is 16 amino acids. V gave up 3 bases and J gave up 0 bases, with 15 bases separating them. Written as DNA, the CDR3 is TGTGCCAGCAGTTATGGTTCAGTGGGCATCTCCTACGAGCAGTACTTC. Translation: CASSYGSVGISYEQYF.

In its sample, this clonotype was seen a few times. The gene calls are TRBV6-5 and TRBJ1-1, with 7 bases matching TRBD1. Germline V gene sequence: CDR1 MNHEY, CDR2 SVGAGI. The junction had 1 base not matched to a gene; V was cut back by 0 bases and J by 0 bases. CDR3 size: 15 residues. The CDR3 sequence is CASSYSGQLNTEAFF. CDR3 sequence (DNA): TGTGCCAGCAGTTACTCGGGACAGCTGAACACTGAAGCTTTCTTT.

Ten or more counts support this clonotype. J is TRBJ1-6 and V is TRBV7-8; D unclear. Trimming removed 5 bases at V and 5 bases at J, with 19 bases between. Germline V lookup: CDR1 SGHVS, CDR2 FQNEAQ. This CDR3 spans 17 amino acids. The CDR3 DNA follows: TGTGCCAGCAGCCTCCGAAATCCGGACGGAAATAATTCACCCCTCCACTTT. Its translation: CASSLRNPDGNNSPLHF.

This clonotype was counted ten times or more. V and J are TRBV12-3 or TRBV12-4 and TRBJ2-1; D is unclear. V was clipped by 3 bases and J by 5 bases, with 5 bases between them. The CDR3 is 12 residues long. CDR3 protein: CASSFSNNEQFF. In nucleotides, the CDR3 is TGTGCCAGCAGTTTTAGCAACAATGAGCAGTTCTTC.

This clonotype has at least ten counts. The V call is TRBV7-8, the J call TRBJ1-3; D unresolved. The CDR3 loop spans 12 amino acids. Trimming stripped 5 bases from V and 5 bases from J, with 7 bases between. The germline gives CDR1 SGHVS, CDR2 FQNEAQ. The CDR3 is CASSQRRNTIYF. The CDR3 coding sequence is TGTGCCAGCAGCCAGAGAAGAAACACCATATATTTT. Full variable domain (outside the CDR3, taken from reference TRBV7-8 and TRBJ1-3): GAGVSQSPRYKVAKRGQDVALRCDPISGHVSLFWYQQALGQGPEFLTYFQNEAQLDKSGLPSDRFFAERPEGSVSTLKIQRTQQEDSAVYLCASSQRRNTIYFGEGSWLTVV.

The sample holds a few counts of this clonotype. This chain joins TRBV5-6 and TRBJ1-5; 7 bases line up with TRBD1. Trimming removed 2 bases from V and 4 bases from J; junction bases left unmatched: 9. Germline V CDR1 and CDR2: SGHDT, YYEEEE. This CDR3 contains 16 residues. CDR3 sequence reads: CASSLRQGGGNQPQHF. CDR3 DNA sequence: TGTGCCAGCAGCTTACGACAGGGAGGGGGGAATCAGCCCCAGCATTTT.

For this clonotype: A read error is possible here, since a much larger clone lies one base away. The CDR3 carries no conserved terminal phenylalanine or tryptophan, so it likely arises from a read error. The V gene is TRBV7-6, the J gene TRBJ2-3; 9 nucleotides agree with TRBD2. J lost 7 bases, V lost 3 bases, and 5 bases had no gene match. The CDR3 consists of 14 residues. The germline CDR1 and CDR2 sequences are SGHVS and FNYEAQ. DNA for the CDR3: TGTGCCAGCAGCTTTAGCGGGGGCACGAATACGCAGTATTCT. It is translated as CASSFSGGTNTQYS.

This chain uses TRBV7-6 with TRBJ1-2, with D uncertain. Germline lookup yields CDR1 SGHVS and CDR2 FNYEAQ. Trimming took 2 bases from V and 6 from J, leaving 10 bases between them. This CDR3 is 13 amino acids long. The CDR3 nucleotides are TGTGCCAGCAGCTTAATTTCGGGAGATGGCTACACCTTC. It translates to CASSLISGDGYTF.

V and J are TRBV9 and TRBJ2-5, with 7 bases fitting TRBD1. This CDR3 has 17 amino acids. V shed 3 bases and J 4 bases; nucleotides not matched to a gene: 15. Germline V lookup: CDR1 SGDLS, CDR2 YYNGEE. CDR3 sequence (DNA): TGTGCCAGCAGCGCCCACGGAGACAGGGAAGCTCGAGAGACCCAGTACTTC. It encodes CASSAHGDREARETQYF.

This clonotype was detected only a few times. This rearrangement joins TRBV14 to TRBJ2-2, with a weak D call TRBD1 (5 bases). The CDR3 totals 16 residues. V gave up 0 bases and J gave up 3 bases, with 11 bases separating them. Germline values: CDR1 SGHDN, CDR2 FVKESK. The CDR3 reads CASSQDDPGYTGELFF. The CDR3 nucleotides are TGTGCCAGCAGCCAAGATGACCCAGGGTACACCGGGGAGCTGTTTTTT.

This clonotype has only a few counts. The J gene is TRBJ2-3, the V gene TRBV20-1, with 7 bases lining up with TRBD2. The CDR3 has 15 residues. The junction had 7 bases not matched to a gene; V was cut back by 0 bases and J by 4 bases. Germline loops: CDR1 DFQATT, CDR2 SNEGSKA (reference sequence). The CDR3 DNA reads as TGCAGTGCTAGAGATATGCGGGGGTCGCCAGATACGCAGTATTTT. It codes for CSARDMRGSPDTQYF.

The table lists this clonotype with a few counts. The rearrangement links TRBV6-1 to TRBJ1-2; D unresolved. The germline V and J ends were trimmed by 7 bases and 3 bases, with 9 bases remaining between them. The CDR3 has 12 amino acids. In germline, CDR1 is MNHNS, CDR2 SASEGT. CDR3 DNA sequence: TGTGCCAGCAACCGAGGTCACTATGGCTACACCTTC. Residues: CASNRGHYGYTF.

The rearrangement uses TRBV2 and TRBJ1-5, with 9 bases lining up with TRBD1. Germline loops: CDR1 SNHLY, CDR2 FYNNEI. V gave up 6 bases and J gave up 7 bases; unmatched junction bases: 13. The CDR3 has 16 amino acids. The CDR3 sequence is CASRQGVTGGRQPQHF. The CDR3, as DNA: TGTGCCAGCAGGCAAGGGGTCACAGGGGGCAGGCAGCCCCAGCATTTT.

V gene TRBV9 combines with J gene TRBJ2-1; perhaps TRBD2 as D (5 bases). This CDR3 region has 15 residues. CDR1 and CDR2 from the germline V gene are SGDLS and YYNGEE. Trimming cost V 3 bases and J 5 bases, with 15 bases left between them. The CDR3 loop is CASSGDGGYDNEQFF. The CDR3 DNA follows: TGTGCCAGCAGCGGTGACGGAGGATATGACAATGAGCAGTTCTTC.

The sample holds one count of this clonotype. The rearrangement uses TRBV2 and TRBJ2-7, with 7 bases fitting TRBD2. In germline, CDR1 is SNHLY, CDR2 FYNNEI. The junction had 3 bases not matched to a gene; V was cut back by 6 bases and J by 4 bases. The CDR3 spans 12 residues. CDR3 in DNA: TGTGCCAGCAGGGGCGGGGGATACGAGCAGTACGTC. Translation: CASRGGGYEQYV.

This clonotype was recorded at least ten times. The rearrangement joins TRBV7-6 to TRBJ2-1; no definite D call. V gave up 3 bases and J gave up 2 bases, with 11 bases separating them. Germline CDR1 SGHVS, CDR2 FNYEAQ. This CDR3 comprises 15 residues. This chain's CDR3 is CASSFRVFAYNEQFF. DNA of the CDR3: TGTGCCAGCAGCTTCCGGGTTTTTGCCTACAATGAGCAGTTCTTC. Combining the CDR3 with reference TRBV7-6 and TRBJ2-1 gives the whole variable domain GAGVSQSPRYKVTKRGQDVALRCDPISGHVSLYWYRQALGQGPEFLTYFNYEAQQDKSGLPNDRFSAERPEGSISTLTIQRTEQRDSAMYRCASSFRVFAYNEQFFGPGTRLTVL.

This clonotype was seen only a few times. The chain recombines TRBV6-2 or TRBV6-3 with TRBJ2-5; maybe TRBD1 (6 bases). V lost 1 base and J 5 bases, leaving 14 bases between the germline ends. The CDR3 contains 15 residues. Looked up from germline, CDR1 is MNHEY and CDR2 is SVGEGT. CDR3 amino acids: CASSYLTGPGETQYF. DNA of the CDR3: TGTGCCAGCAGTTACTTAACAGGGCCAGGGGAGACCCAGTACTTC.

This chain connects TRBV12-3 or TRBV12-4 to TRBJ2-1; TRBD2 matches 13 bases. V lost 6 bases and J lost 8; bases outside the gene matches: 7. CDR3 length equals 15 residues. CDR3 region: CASRGTSGDRDEQFF. DNA of the CDR3: TGTGCCAGCAGAGGGACTAGCGGGGACAGGGATGAGCAGTTCTTC.

The genes are TRBV5-1 and TRBJ1-3, with unresolved D. CDR1 is SGHRS and CDR2 is YFSETQ in the germline V gene. The CDR3 is made up of 16 amino acids. Deletions cut 1 base from V and 3 bases from J, with 14 bases between. The CDR3, as DNA: TGCGCCAGCAGCTTGTTTTCTGGGGTCGATGGAAACACCATATATTTT. This codes for CASSLFSGVDGNTIYF.

This clonotype has more than one count but fewer than ten. The rearrangement uses TRBV19 and TRBJ2-2; D ambiguous. The CDR3 covers 13 residues. Trimming pared 7 bases from V and 6 bases from J, leaving 12 bases between. CDR1 is LNHDA and CDR2 is SQIVND in the germline V gene (reference sequence). Here the CDR3 reads CASTLRVSGELFF. CDR3 nucleotides: TGTGCCAGTACTCTTAGGGTTTCCGGGGAGCTGTTTTTT. Full variable domain (rest looked up from reference TRBV19 and TRBJ2-2): DGGITQSPKYLFRKEGQNVTLSCEQNLNHDAMYWYRQDPGQGLRLIYYSQIVNDFQKGDIAEGYSVSREKKESFPLTVTSAQKNPTAFYLCASTLRVSGELFFGEGSRLTVL.

This clonotype has just a few counts. The chain has TRBV12-3 or TRBV12-4 and TRBJ2-7; 7 bases map to TRBD2. The trim removed 7 bases at V and 6 bases at J, leaving 12 bases unmatched. The CDR3 covers 14 residues. The CDR3, as DNA: TGTGCCAGCACTCTGACTAGCTCACGGTCCGAGCAGTACTTC. Its protein product is CASTLTSSRSEQYF.

The sample holds a few counts of this clonotype. This sequence joins TRBV7-6 and TRBJ2-1; no firm D call. V lost 5 bases and J 4 bases, leaving 15 bases between the germline ends. The CDR3 spans 15 residues. Germline V lookup: CDR1 SGHVS, CDR2 FNYEAQ. CDR3 residues: CASSTHNQVYNEQFF. The CDR3 DNA follows: TGTGCCAGCAGCACCCACAACCAGGTATACAATGAGCAGTTCTTC.

The gene calls are TRBV20-1 and TRBJ2-6; D not certain. Trimming pared 3 bases from V and 2 bases from J, leaving 8 bases between. Germline V gene sequence: CDR1 DFQATT, CDR2 SNEGSKA (reference sequence). The CDR3 runs 14 residues. The CDR3 sequence: CSARSNPGANVLTF. The CDR3 DNA reads TGCAGTGCTAGGAGCAACCCTGGGGCCAACGTCCTGACTTTC.

There are many counts of this clonotype. The CDR3 coding sequence is TGTGCCAGCAGCTTAGTGGAGGACAGGGACTCCTACAATGAGCAGTTCTTC. Its translation is CASSLVEDRDSYNEQFF. The rearrangement links TRBV7-6 to TRBJ2-1; 8 bases are shared with TRBD1. The CDR3 is 17 residues long. V trimming: 1 base; J trimming: 0 bases; junction bases outside the gene matches: 5. Per germline, CDR1 SGHVS and CDR2 FNYEAQ.

Regarding this clonotype: Being one base from a much bigger clone, this may be a read error. The chain carries TRBV12-3 or TRBV12-4 and TRBJ2-6; D unresolved. The CDR3 is made up of 15 amino acids. V lost 7 bases, J lost 4 bases, and 14 bases lay in between. The CDR3 bases are TGTGCCAGCAACCAATCCTTGACCGGGGCCAACGTCCTGACTTTC. It translates to CASNQSLTGANVLTF.

The gene calls are TRBV19 and TRBJ1-5, with D hard to call. Per the germline V gene, CDR1 is LNHDA and CDR2 is SQIVND (reference sequence). V lost 3 bases and J 4 bases, leaving 13 bases between the germline ends. The CDR3 contains 15 residues. Written as DNA, the CDR3 is TGTGCCAGTAGTATGGGAGTGGGAATAAATCAGCCCCAGCATTTT. This codes for CASSMGVGINQPQHF.